These 22 T cell receptor beta chains were sequenced from one sample in a study of blood T cell repertoires in COVID-19. Sequenced by immunoSEQ multiplex PCR; TCRdb stores in-frame clones only, minus some. The sample includes about 270,000 clones, about 88% of them seen just once. Sequences were obtained from PBMCs or T cells enriched from blood (not recorded which). Every receptor here comes from a woman between 45 and 60 years old who had recovered from COVID-19.

The chain links TRBV6-1 to TRBJ1-2; possibly TRBD1 for D (5 bases). Germline values: CDR1 MNHNS, CDR2 SASEGT. Deletions cut 1 base from V and 8 bases from J, with 20 bases between. This CDR3 comprises 16 residues. The CDR3 loop reads CASSEVGWYRSNGYTF. Here the CDR3 DNA reads TGTGCCAGCAGTGAAGTTGGGTGGTACAGGTCCAACGGCTACACCTTC.

V is TRBV3-1 (or the pseudogene TRBV3-2) and J is TRBJ1-1, with D hard to call. Germline V gene data show CDR1 as LGHDT and CDR2 as YNNKEL (reference sequence). The CDR3 sequence is 15 residues long. Trimming took 0 bases from V and 5 from J, leaving 13 bases between them. CDR3 residues: CASSQDLTALTEAFF. The CDR3 bases are TGTGCCAGCAGCCAAGATCTGACTGCTTTGACTGAAGCTTTCTTT.

The genes are TRBV27 and TRBJ2-7; 9 nucleotides align to TRBD1. Germline assignment: CDR1 MNHEY and CDR2 SMNVEV (reference sequence). CDR3 length equals 15 residues. The V gene end was trimmed by 6 bases and the J gene end by 7 bases; junction bases not matched to a gene: 13. The CDR3 reads CASRPPDRGLLEQYF. As DNA, the CDR3 is TGTGCCAGCAGACCACCGGACAGGGGCCTCCTGGAGCAGTACTTC.

This clone has just a few counts. CDR3 protein: CSAREGERQPQHF. The CDR3 DNA reads TGCAGCGCCCGTGAGGGGGAACGTCAGCCCCAGCATTTT. The chain links TRBV29-1 to TRBJ1-5, with D perhaps matching TRBD1 (6 bases). Germline CDR1 is SQVTM and CDR2 is ANQGSEA. The CDR3 contains 13 residues. Between the trimmed V and J ends, which lost 7 bases and 6 bases, there was a span of 16 bases. The full variable domain, completed using reference TRBV29-1 and TRBJ1-5, is SAVISQKPSRDICQRGTSLTIQCQVDSQVTMMFWYRQQPGQSLTLIATANQGSEATYESGFVIDKFPISRPNLTFSTLTVSNMSPEDSSIYLCSAREGERQPQHFGDGTRLSIL.

The chain recombines TRBV27 with TRBJ1-2; no firm D call. This CDR3 contains 13 residues. V was shortened by 5 bases and J by 6 bases, with 13 bases between the two germline ends. The V gene's germline CDR1 is MNHEY and CDR2 SMNVEV (reference sequence). CDR3 in amino acids: CASSPTGRDGYTF. CDR3 bases: TGTGCCAGCAGTCCGACGGGGAGAGATGGCTACACCTTC.

This chain uses TRBV2 with TRBJ2-5; D is possibly TRBD2 (5 bases). Germline CDR1 reads SNHLY; CDR2 reads FYNNEI. CDR3 length equals 12 residues. Trimming took off 6 bases at V and 5 bases at J, with 10 bases between the two ends. The CDR3 coding sequence is TGTGCCAGCAGGGATACGGGGGAGACCCAGTACTTC. Translating gives CASRDTGETQYF.

The chain employs TRBV11-2 and TRBJ2-1, with 8 bases identical to TRBD2. Germline V CDR1 and CDR2: SGHAT, FQNNGV. V gave up 0 bases and J gave up 2 bases; unmatched junction bases: 3. CDR3 size: 16 residues. The CDR3 region has the DNA TGTGCCAGCAGCTTAGATCTAGCGGGTGCCTACAATGAGCAGTTCTTC. This translates into CASSLDLAGAYNEQFF.

The rearrangement uses TRBV18 and TRBJ1-1, with D possibly being TRBD1 (6 bases). Trimming stripped 6 bases from V and 9 bases from J, with 23 bases between. The CDR3 extends over 15 amino acids. Germline assignment: CDR1 KGHSH and CDR2 LQKENI. CDR3 DNA sequence: TGTGCCAGCTCCCCCCAGGCAGGGACAAGTCTCCAAGCTTTCTTT. Amino acid sequence: CASSPQAGTSLQAFF.

The chain joins TRBV6-6 to TRBJ1-4; the D gene is possibly TRBD1 (5 bases). V lost 2 bases, J lost 7 bases, and 14 bases lay in between. Germline CDR1 MNHNY, CDR2 SVGAGI (reference sequence). The CDR3 is made up of 15 amino acids. The CDR3 DNA sequence: TGTGCCAGCAGTTACACCAGGGAATTCGGTGAAAAACTGTTTTTT. It encodes CASSYTREFGEKLFF.

V gene TRBV14 combines with J gene TRBJ2-1; D possibly corresponds to TRBD2 (5 bases). There are 14 residues in the CDR3. Trimming took 2 bases from V and 3 from J, leaving 8 bases between them. The V gene's germline CDR1 is SGHDN and CDR2 FVKESK. The CDR3 DNA sequence: TGTGCCAGCAGCCAAAGCCGGGGCTACAATGAGCAGTTCTTC. Protein product: CASSQSRGYNEQFF.

The chain recombines TRBV5-6 with TRBJ1-5; D perhaps matches TRBD1 (5 bases). Germline CDR1 and CDR2: SGHDT and YYEEEE. CDR3 length: 15 amino acids. The ends were cut back, 0 bases at V and 6 bases at J, with 13 bases in the middle. DNA for the CDR3: TGTGCCAGCAGCTTGGACGGGCAGGGAGGTCAGCCCCAGCATTTT. This gives the protein CASSLDGQGGQPQHF. The full variable domain, its missing parts supplied by reference TRBV5-6 and TRBJ1-5, is DAGVTQSPTHLIKTRGQQVTLRCSPKSGHDTVSWYQQALGQGPQFIFQYYEEEERQRGNFPDRFSGHQFPNYSSELNVNALLLGDSALYLCASSLDGQGGQPQHFGDGTRLSIL.

The count of this clone is one. This chain uses TRBV7-9 with TRBJ1-5; D remains ambiguous. This CDR3 region has 14 residues. The V end was cut by 5 bases, the J end by 0 bases, with 8 bases between. Germline V lookup: CDR1 SEHNR, CDR2 FQNEAQ (reference sequence). This chain's CDR3 is CASSTGVSNQPQHF. In DNA, the CDR3 is TGTGCCAGCAGCACCGGGGTTAGCAATCAGCCCCAGCATTTT.

In this sample, this clone turned up once. This chain connects TRBV7-3 to TRBJ2-1; D perhaps matches TRBD2 (5 bases). Trimming shortened V by 2 bases and J by 6 bases, and 11 bases separated the two germline ends. In germline, CDR1 is SGHTA, CDR2 FQGTGA. The CDR3 length is 14 residues. The CDR3 DNA follows: TGTGCCAGCAGCTTAGGTCTAGCAGGCAATGAGCAGTTCTTC. It yields the protein CASSLGLAGNEQFF.

This chain uses TRBV7-2 with TRBJ2-1; 11 bases agree with TRBD2. In germline, CDR1 is SGHTA, CDR2 FQGNSA. The V gene end was trimmed by 5 bases and the J gene end by 7 bases; junction bases not matched to a gene: 10. The CDR3 spans 16 residues. The CDR3 sequence: CASSPGTSGGQNEQFF. The CDR3 nucleotides are TGTGCCAGCAGCCCTGGGACTAGCGGAGGACAAAATGAGCAGTTCTTC.

For the CDR3, the DNA is TGCGCCAGCTCACCCCTAGCGGGAGGGAACACCGGGGAGCTGTTTTTT. Its translation is CASSPLAGGNTGELFF. The J gene is TRBJ2-2, the V gene TRBV5-1; 11 positions agree with TRBD2. The CDR3 is 16 amino acids. V dropped 7 bases and J dropped 1; count of bases not matched to a gene: 6. In germline, CDR1 is SGHRS, CDR2 YFSETQ.

The chain carries TRBV19 and TRBJ1-4; D perhaps matches TRBD1 (6 bases). There are 15 residues in the CDR3. The ends were cut back, 5 bases at V and 2 bases at J, with 12 bases in the middle. Germline assignment: CDR1 LNHDA and CDR2 SQIVND (reference sequence). The CDR3 bases are TGTGCCAGTAGTCCAGGGACAACCACTAATGAAAAACTGTTTTTT. Translated, it gives CASSPGTTTNEKLFF. Full variable domain (remainder filled in from reference TRBV19 and TRBJ1-4): DGGITQSPKYLFRKEGQNVTLSCEQNLNHDAMYWYRQDPGQGLRLIYYSQIVNDFQKGDIAEGYSVSREKKESFPLTVTSAQKNPTAFYLCASSPGTTTNEKLFFGSGTQLSVL.

This sequence joins TRBV21-1 and TRBJ2-7; TRBD1 is the table's D call, not checked against the DNA. TRBV21-1 corresponds to a pseudogene. The CDR3 length is 17 residues. CDR3 DNA sequence: TGTGCCAGCAGCAAAGCGCTCGTGGGGGCCGAAGCGGCCGAGCAGTACTTC. It codes for CASSKALVGAEAAEQYF.

This clone was detected once. The J gene is TRBJ2-3, the V gene TRBV7-2; D gene uncertain. Germline V CDR1 and CDR2: SGHTA, FQGNSA. The CDR3 has 16 amino acids. Trimming removed 5 bases at V and 0 bases at J, with 15 bases between. The CDR3 DNA reads TGTGCCAGCAGCACCCCGACACCATCGAGCACAGATACGCAGTATTTT. It encodes CASSTPTPSSTDTQYF.

The rearrangement links TRBV2 to TRBJ1-4, with 8 bases aligning to TRBD1. With V trimmed by 8 bases and J by 0 bases, 8 bases remained unmatched. The CDR3 extends over 16 amino acids. Per the germline V gene, CDR1 is SNHLY and CDR2 is FYNNEI. The CDR3 DNA follows: TGTGCCAGCCGCTTGGACAGGGTTGCAACTAATGAAAAACTGTTTTTT. The encoded protein is CASRLDRVATNEKLFF.

The J gene is TRBJ2-2, the V gene TRBV6-5; possibly TRBD2 for D (6 bases). This CDR3 is built from 15 residues. Germline CDR1 is MNHEY and CDR2 is SVGAGI. The V and J ends lost 6 bases and 0 bases respectively, with 11 bases between them. CDR3 region: CASRAGPTNTGELFF. For the CDR3, the DNA is TGTGCCAGCAGGGCGGGACCAACGAACACCGGGGAGCTGTTTTTT.

The chain couples TRBV7-2 to TRBJ2-6; 10 bases align to TRBD2. Trimming removed 5 bases from V and 2 bases from J; junction bases left unmatched: 3. Looked up from germline, CDR1 is SGHTA and CDR2 is FQGNSA. This CDR3 comprises 16 residues. CDR3 residues: CASSLLAGAGANVLTF. The CDR3 nucleotides are TGTGCCAGCAGCCTCCTAGCGGGAGCTGGGGCCAACGTCCTGACTTTC.

This chain connects TRBV10-3 to TRBJ2-1; D might be TRBD2 (6 bases). Germline lookup yields CDR1 ENHRY and CDR2 SYGVKD. The CDR3 consists of 15 residues. Trimming removed 4 bases from V and 5 bases from J, with 15 bases in between. The CDR3 loop reads CAISVGTSINNEQFF. CDR3 sequence (DNA): TGTGCCATCAGTGTGGGGACTTCCATTAACAATGAGCAGTTCTTC.